This entry concerns a single T cell receptor beta chain. Its cognate antigen is unknown. This specimen comes from a study of cytomegalovirus exposure and HLA in healthy donors. The germline CDR1 and CDR2 sequences are MGHDK and SYGVNS. V lost 8 bases to trimming and J lost 0 bases; unmatched junction nucleotides: 14. This CDR3 region has 17 residues. A multiplex PCR was run with 60 Vbeta primers and 13 Jbeta primers. TCRdb's table, derived via immunoSEQ multiplex PCR, lists solely in-frame clones and lacks some. The data contain about 130,000 clones, 60% to 85% of them singletons. Notes on the study in general: In vitro testing confirmed a few CMV-associated chains as specific for CMV antigens. In an earlier analysis, about 87% or about 30%: the productive usage of most TCR beta V segments.

The sequenced sample was PBMCs. The sequence was obtained from a man aged 25-45 years in good health and CMV-seronegative. This chain uses TRBV25-1 with TRBJ2-3; 7 bases are a match to TRBD1. The CDR3 DNA sequence: TGTGCCAGCCGGAACCGGGACAGCAACTCTAGCACAGATACGCAGTATTTT. It specifies CASRNRDSNSSTDTQYF.